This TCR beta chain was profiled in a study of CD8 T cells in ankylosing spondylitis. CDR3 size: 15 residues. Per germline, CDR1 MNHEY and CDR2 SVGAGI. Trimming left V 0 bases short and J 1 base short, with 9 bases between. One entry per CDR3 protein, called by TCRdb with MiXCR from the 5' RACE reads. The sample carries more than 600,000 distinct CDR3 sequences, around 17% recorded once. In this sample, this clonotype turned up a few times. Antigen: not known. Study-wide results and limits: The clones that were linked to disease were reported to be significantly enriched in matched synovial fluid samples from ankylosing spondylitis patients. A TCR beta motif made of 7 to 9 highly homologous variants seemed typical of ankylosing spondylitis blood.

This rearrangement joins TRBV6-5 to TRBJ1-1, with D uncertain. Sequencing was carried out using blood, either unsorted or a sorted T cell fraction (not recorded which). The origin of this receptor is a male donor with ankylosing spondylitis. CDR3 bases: TGTGCCAGCAGTTACTCGAACACTCAGAACACTGAAGCTTTCTTT. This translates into CASSYSNTQNTEAFF.